The source of this TCR beta chain is a study of cytomegalovirus exposure and HLA in healthy donors. Broader study findings: After further analysis at a later stage, some 15,000 TCR beta sequences were associated with HLA alleles at 0.05 false discovery rate. Roughly even sequencing depth across donors was the assumption behind the presence/absence analyses. Most CMV-associated TCR beta chains appeared HLA-restricted in a later analysis.

This PCR relied on a set of 60 Vbeta primers and 13 Jbeta primers. Data came from immunoSEQ multiplex PCR; TCRdb stores just in-frame clones and leaves some out. Here the sample spans 95,000 to 110,000 clones, about 77% being singletons. There are 17 residues in the CDR3. CDR1 is GTSNPN and CDR2 is SVGIG in the germline V gene (reference sequence). V lost 0 bases, J lost 5 bases, and 10 bases stayed unmatched. With regard to this clone: The antigen is unknown.

The V gene is TRBV30, the J gene TRBJ1-5, with 10 bases that match TRBD1. The sequence came from a young woman in good health and CMV-seropositive. Material for sequencing was PBMCs. This CDR3 is CAWSVQPGQGLDQPQHF. As DNA, the CDR3 is TGTGCCTGGAGTGTACAACCGGGACAGGGGTTGGATCAGCCCCAGCATTTT.